Below, 4 T cell receptor beta chains from the same sample are listed, as sequenced in a study of Tregs in tolerant kidney transplant recipients. Sequencing used immunoSEQ multiplex PCR; TCRdb keeps in-frame clones, though not all of them. The top ten clones hold approximately 0.59% of a sample with fewer than 150,000 clones, about 91% of them seen once. The sequenced material came from CD4+ T cells from blood. The receptor source for this set is a human donor in good health.

This sequence joins TRBV2 and TRBJ2-5; TRBD2 agrees at 12 bases. V gave up 6 bases and J gave up 4 bases; unmatched junction bases: 3. The germline gives CDR1 SNHLY, CDR2 FYNNEI. This CDR3 contains 14 residues. The CDR3 loop is CASRGTSGLETQYF. CDR3 nucleotide sequence: TGTGCCAGCAGGGGGACTAGCGGGCTAGAGACCCAGTACTTC.

The genes are TRBV6-1 and TRBJ1-2, with TRBD1 matching 7 bases. After removal of 6 bases from V and 8 bases from J, the junction contained 12 bases not matched to a gene. Germline assignment: CDR1 MNHNS and CDR2 SASEGT. This CDR3 is built from 14 residues. CDR3 bases: TGTGCCAGCAGACTGACAGGGCCCGGGAAGGGCTACACCTTC. Its translation is CASRLTGPGKGYTF.

This chain uses TRBV19 with TRBJ2-3; 10 bases map to TRBD1. CDR3 length equals 16 residues. In germline, CDR1 is LNHDA, CDR2 SQIVND (reference sequence). V was clipped by 3 bases and J by 1 base; unmatched bases: 4. The CDR3 sequence is CASSMLGTGGTDTQYF. Here the CDR3 DNA reads TGTGCCAGTAGTATGCTTGGGACAGGGGGCACAGATACGCAGTATTTT.

This clone was found a few times. This chain joins TRBV9 and TRBJ1-6; D not certain. Germline lookup yields CDR1 SGDLS and CDR2 YYNGEE. V was trimmed by 0 bases and J by 9 bases, leaving 10 bases between them. The CDR3 spans 14 residues. DNA of the CDR3: TGTGCCAGCAGCGTAGTGGAGACATCTTCACCCCTCCACTTT. This gives the protein CASSVVETSSPLHF.